This T cell receptor beta chain was identified during a study of T cells in localized non-small cell lung cancer. Study outcomes and limitations: The tumor had only one region sequenced, so heterogeneity remains possible. Tumor showed lower T cell clonality than uninvolved adjacent lung, where it was highest.

This table comes from immunoSEQ multiplex PCR, and its TCRdb copy is limited to in-frame clones, with some not included. The table includes approximately 1,500 clones, 22% detected once. Adjacent lung, free of atypia, was sampled at least 2 cm from the tumor margin. Regarding this clone: The antigen remains unidentified.

This sequence originates from a female donor aged 60 or older with stage I squamous cell lung carcinoma. This sample comprised normal lung tissue next to the tumor, obtained before any cancer treatment.

The CDR3 nucleotides read TGTGCCAGCAGCTTAGTGGCAGGGACGGGAACTAATGAAAAACTGTTTTTT. It is translated as CASSLVAGTGTNEKLFF. This sequence joins TRBV11-3 and TRBJ1-4; maybe TRBD1 (5 bases). The germline CDR1 and CDR2 sequences are SGHNT and YENEEA. Trimming removed 1 base at V and 1 base at J, with 13 bases between. CDR3 length: 17 residues.